This TCR beta chain is drawn from a study of identical twins. Broader study findings: Models came in too low on out-of-frame TCR alpha sharing in monozygotic twins.

The CDR3 is 15 residues long. Germline V gene sequence: CDR1 SSHAT, CDR2 FNYEAQ (reference sequence). MiXCR, run by TCRdb on the 5' RACE reads, gives a single entry per CDR3 protein. The sample shows about 730,000 distinct CDR3 sequences, around 20% of them seen only once. Notes on this clonotype: Its antigen is still unknown. One end of the junction is discordant with germline, which a read error may explain.

The sample was also reused in another study, on T cells expressing NK-cell markers.

The V call is TRBV7-7, the J call TRBJ2-1; D may match TRBD1 or TRBD2 (6 bases each). The sequence came from a young woman in good health. The sample consisted of PBMCs. This chain's CDR3 is CASSPLGGWYNEQFF. The CDR3 DNA reads TGTGCTAGCAGCCCCCTCGGGGGCTGGTACAATGAGCAGTTCTTC.